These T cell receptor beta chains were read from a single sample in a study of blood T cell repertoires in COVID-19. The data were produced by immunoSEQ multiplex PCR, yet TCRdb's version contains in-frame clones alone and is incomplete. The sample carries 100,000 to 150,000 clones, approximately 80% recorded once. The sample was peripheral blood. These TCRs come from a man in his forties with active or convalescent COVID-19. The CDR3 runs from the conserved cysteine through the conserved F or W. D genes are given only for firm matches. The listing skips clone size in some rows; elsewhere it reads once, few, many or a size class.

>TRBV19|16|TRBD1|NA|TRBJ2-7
TGTGCCAGTAGTCTCTTGGGACAGGGTAGCACGTACGAGCAGTACTTC
CASSLLGQGSTYEQYF
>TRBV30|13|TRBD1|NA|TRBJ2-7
TGTGCCTGGAGCAGGGGGTTCCCGGGGGAGCAGTACTTC
CAWSRGFPGEQYF
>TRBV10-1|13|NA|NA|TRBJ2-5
TGCGCCAGCAGTTCGGCGGGACAAGAGACCCAGTACTTC
CASSSAGQETQYF
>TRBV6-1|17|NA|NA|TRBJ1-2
TGTGCCAGCAGTGGCCGAATGATGCCTACTACTTTTTATGGCTACACCTTC
CASSGRMMPTTFYGYTF
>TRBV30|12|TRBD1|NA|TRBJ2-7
TGTGCCTGGAGTCCCCGGGACAGTGGGCAGTACTTC
CAWSPRDSGQYF
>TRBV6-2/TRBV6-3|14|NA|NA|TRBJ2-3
TGTGCCAGCAGTTACCACCGGAGCACAGATACGCAGTATTTT
CASSYHRSTDTQYF
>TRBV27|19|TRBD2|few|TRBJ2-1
TGTGCCAGCAGTTTATTAAGGGGGACTAGCGGGATTTCCTACAATGAGCAGTTCTTC
CASSLLRGTSGISYNEQFF
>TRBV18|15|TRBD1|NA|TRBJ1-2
TGTGCCAGCTCACGGGGGACAGATTCAGGGTATGGCTACACCTTC
CASSRGTDSGYGYTF
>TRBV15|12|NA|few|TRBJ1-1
TGTGCCACCAGCCTTATCCAGGGGTGGGCTTTCTTT
CATSLIQGWAFF
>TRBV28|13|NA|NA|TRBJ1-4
TGTGCCAGCAGTGCGGGGCGGAGTGAAAAACTGTTTTTT
CASSAGRSEKLFF
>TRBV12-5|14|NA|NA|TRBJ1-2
TGTGCTAGTGGGACAGGTATAACTAACTATGGCTACACCTTC
CASGTGITNYGYTF
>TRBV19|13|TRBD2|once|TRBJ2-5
TGTGCCAGTCAAGGCGGGAGTATAGAGACCCAGTACTTC
CASQGGSIETQYF
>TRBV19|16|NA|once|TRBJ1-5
TGTGCCAGTAGTTTTGCATTGGGGGGTGGCAATCAGCCCCAGCATTTT
CASSFALGGGNQPQHF
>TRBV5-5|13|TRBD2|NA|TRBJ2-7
TGTGCCAGCAGCTGGCGGGAGACCTACGAGCAGTACTTC
CASSWRETYEQYF
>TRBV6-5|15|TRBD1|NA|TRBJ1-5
TGTGCCAGCAGTTGGGGACAGGTGAAAGGACAGCCCCAGCATTTT
CASSWGQVKGQPQHF
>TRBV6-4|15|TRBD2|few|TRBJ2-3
TGTGCCAGCAGCGAACTAGCGGGAGGGCCAGATACGCAGTATTTT
CASSELAGGPDTQYF
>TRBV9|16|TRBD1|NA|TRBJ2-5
TGTGCCAGCAGCCCGAGAGGGGGACAGTCCCGAGAGACCCAGTACTTC
CASSPRGGQSRETQYF
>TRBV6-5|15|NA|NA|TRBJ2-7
TGTGCCAGCAGGCACGGTGTCCCGCTTTCCTACGAGCAGTACTTC
CASRHGVPLSYEQYF
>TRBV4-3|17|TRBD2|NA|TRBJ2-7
TGCGCCAGCAGCCAAGATAGTCGGGGGGGTCCTCCCTACGAGCAGTACTTC
CASSQDSRGGPPYEQYF
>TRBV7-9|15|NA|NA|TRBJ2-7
TGTGCCAGCAGCCCACCCGGGGTCGGGGGGCCGTTGCAGTACTTC
CASSPPGVGGPLQYF
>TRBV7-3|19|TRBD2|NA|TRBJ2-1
TGTGCCAGCAGCTTAAATGGACTAGCGGGGGGCCCGAGCTACAATGAGCAGTTCTTC
CASSLNGLAGGPSYNEQFF
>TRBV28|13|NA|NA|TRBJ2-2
TGTGCCAGCAGTACAGGGTGGGCCGGGGAGCTGTTTTTT
CASSTGWAGELFF
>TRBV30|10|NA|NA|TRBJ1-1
TGTGCCTGTAAAATCACTGAAGCTTTCTTT
CACKITEAFF
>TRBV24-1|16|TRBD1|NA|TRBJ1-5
TGTGCCACCAGTCCGGCCGAGGACAGGTATAATCAGCCCCAGCATTTT
CATSPAEDRYNQPQHF
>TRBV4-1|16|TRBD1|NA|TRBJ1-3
TGCGCCAGCAGCCAGACCGGGACAGGAGCTGGAAACACCATATATTTT
CASSQTGTGAGNTIYF
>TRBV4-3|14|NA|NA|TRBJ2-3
TGCGCCAGCAGCCAAGGGAGTTACACAGATACGCAGTATTTT
CASSQGSYTDTQYF
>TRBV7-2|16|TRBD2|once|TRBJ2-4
TGTGCCAGCAGCCTCAGCTTGGGCGGGGGGGCGAACATTCAGTACTTC
CASSLSLGGGANIQYF
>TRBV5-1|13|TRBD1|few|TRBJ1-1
TGCGCCAGCAATCTTGGAGGGGGCTTTGAAGCTTTCTTT
CASNLGGGFEAFF
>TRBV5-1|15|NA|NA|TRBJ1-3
TGCGCCAGCAGCTCAGACAGGACAGCTGGAAACACCATATATTTT
CASSSDRTAGNTIYF
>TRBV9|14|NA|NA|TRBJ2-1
TGTGCCAGCAGCCCGGGGGACAGAAATGGTGAGCAGTTCTTC
CASSPGDRNGEQFF